This T cell receptor beta chain was captured by sequencing in a study of naive and memory T cell subsets. The treatment: skin biopsy from PPD injection site in Mantoux-positive individual. A UMI-containing oligonucleotide was joined by 3' ligation to the TCR cDNA template. The V gene lost 5 bases and the J gene lost 6 bases, with 14 bases spanning the gap. The germline V gene has CDR1 SGHNT and CDR2 YENEEA. The CDR3 is 13 amino acids. Ligated cDNA underwent four rounds of PCR with nested alpha and beta constant region primers and SP2. TCRdb itself ran the UMI-ligation and nested PCR reads through MiXCR, one entry per CDR3 protein. This sample yields 40,000 or so distinct CDR3 sequences, of which approximately 11% are seen a single time; around 3.9% belongs to the top ten. This clonotype was found many times.

This specimen consisted of skin, obtained from a tuberculin skin test site. The V gene is TRBV11-3, the J gene TRBJ2-7; D may be TRBD2 (5 bases). The clonotype originates from an adult in good health. As DNA, the CDR3 is TGTGCCAGCAGCCGAAATAGCGCCCCCGAGCAGTACTTC. It translates to CASSRNSAPEQYF.